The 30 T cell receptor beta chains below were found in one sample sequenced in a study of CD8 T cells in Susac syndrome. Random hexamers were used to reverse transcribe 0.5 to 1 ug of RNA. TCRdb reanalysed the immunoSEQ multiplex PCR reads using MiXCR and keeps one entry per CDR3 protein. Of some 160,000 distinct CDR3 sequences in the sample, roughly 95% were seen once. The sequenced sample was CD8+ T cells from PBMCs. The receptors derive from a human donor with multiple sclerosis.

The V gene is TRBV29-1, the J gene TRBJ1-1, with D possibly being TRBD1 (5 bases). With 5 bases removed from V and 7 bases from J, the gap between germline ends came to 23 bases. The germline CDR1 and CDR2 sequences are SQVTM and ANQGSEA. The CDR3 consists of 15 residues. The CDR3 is CSVRGGTGPEFEAFF. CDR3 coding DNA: TGCAGCGTTCGGGGCGGTACCGGCCCGGAGTTTGAAGCTTTCTTT.

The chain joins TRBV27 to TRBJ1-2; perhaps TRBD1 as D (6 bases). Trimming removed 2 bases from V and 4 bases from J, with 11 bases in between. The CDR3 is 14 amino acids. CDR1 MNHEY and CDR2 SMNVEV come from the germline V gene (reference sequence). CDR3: CASSLAGAGYGYTF. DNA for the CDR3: TGTGCCAGCAGTTTAGCGGGGGCAGGCTATGGCTACACCTTC.

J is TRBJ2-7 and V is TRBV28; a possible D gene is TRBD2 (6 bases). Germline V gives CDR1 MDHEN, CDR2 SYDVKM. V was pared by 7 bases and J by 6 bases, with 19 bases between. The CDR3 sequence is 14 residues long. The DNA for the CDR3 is TGTGCCAGCACCCATAGCGGAAGTCTTGCCGAGCAGTACTTC. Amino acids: CASTHSGSLAEQYF. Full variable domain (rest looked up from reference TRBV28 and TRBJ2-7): DVKVTQSSRYLVKRTGEKVFLECVQDMDHENMFWYRQDPGLGLRLIYFSYDVKMKEKGDIPEGYSVSREKKERFSLILESASTNQTSMYLCASTHSGSLAEQYFGPGTRLTVT.

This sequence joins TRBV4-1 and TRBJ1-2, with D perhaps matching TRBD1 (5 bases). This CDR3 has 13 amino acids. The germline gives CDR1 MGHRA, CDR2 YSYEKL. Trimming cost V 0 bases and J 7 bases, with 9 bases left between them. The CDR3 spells CASSQDGAGGYTF. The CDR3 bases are TGCGCCAGCAGCCAAGATGGGGCTGGTGGCTACACCTTC.

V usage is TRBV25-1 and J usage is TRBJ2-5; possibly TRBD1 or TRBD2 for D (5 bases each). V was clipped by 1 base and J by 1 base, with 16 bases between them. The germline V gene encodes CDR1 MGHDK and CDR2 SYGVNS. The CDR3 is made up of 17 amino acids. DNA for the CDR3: TGTGCCAGCAGTGAATGGGGAGAGGGGTTGCCCCAAGAGACCCAGTACTTC. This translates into CASSEWGEGLPQETQYF.

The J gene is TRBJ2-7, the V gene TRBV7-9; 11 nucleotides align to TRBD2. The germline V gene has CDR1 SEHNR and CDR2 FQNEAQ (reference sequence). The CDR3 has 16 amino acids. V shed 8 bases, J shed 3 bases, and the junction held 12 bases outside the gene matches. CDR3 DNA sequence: TGTGCCAGCCGCGGGGTAGCGGGAGGGATGATCTACGAGCAGTACTTC. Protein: CASRGVAGGMIYEQYF.

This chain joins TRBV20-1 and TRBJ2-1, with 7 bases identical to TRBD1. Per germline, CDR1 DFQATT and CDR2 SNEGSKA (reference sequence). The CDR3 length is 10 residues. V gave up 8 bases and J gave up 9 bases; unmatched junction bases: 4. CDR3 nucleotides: TGCAGTACAGGGGTGGGTGAGCAGTTCTTC. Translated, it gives CSTGVGEQFF.

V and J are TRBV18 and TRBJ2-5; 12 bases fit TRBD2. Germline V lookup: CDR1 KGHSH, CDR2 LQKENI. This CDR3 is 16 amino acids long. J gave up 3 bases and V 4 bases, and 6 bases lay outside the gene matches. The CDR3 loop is CASSRTSGRNKETQYF. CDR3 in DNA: TGTGCCAGCTCACGTACTAGCGGGAGGAACAAAGAGACCCAGTACTTC.

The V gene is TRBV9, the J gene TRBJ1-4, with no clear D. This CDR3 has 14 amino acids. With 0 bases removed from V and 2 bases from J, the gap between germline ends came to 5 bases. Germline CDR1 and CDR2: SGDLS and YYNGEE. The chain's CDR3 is CASSVAGTNEKLFF. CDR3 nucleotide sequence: TGTGCCAGCAGCGTAGCCGGTACTAATGAAAAACTGTTTTTT.

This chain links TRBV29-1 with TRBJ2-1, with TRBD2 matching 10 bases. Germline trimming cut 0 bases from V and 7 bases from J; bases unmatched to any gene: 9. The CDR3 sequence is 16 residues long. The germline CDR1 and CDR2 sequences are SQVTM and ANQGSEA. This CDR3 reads CSVEDLGTSASNEQFF. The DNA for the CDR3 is TGCAGCGTTGAAGATCTCGGGACTAGCGCTTCAAATGAGCAGTTCTTC.

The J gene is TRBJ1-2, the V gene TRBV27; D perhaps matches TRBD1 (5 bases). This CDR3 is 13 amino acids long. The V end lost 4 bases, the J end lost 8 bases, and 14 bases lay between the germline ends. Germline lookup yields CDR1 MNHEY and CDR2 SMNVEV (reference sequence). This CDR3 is CASSSRRVDGYTF. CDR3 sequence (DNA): TGTGCCAGCAGTTCTCGCAGGGTCGACGGCTACACCTTC.

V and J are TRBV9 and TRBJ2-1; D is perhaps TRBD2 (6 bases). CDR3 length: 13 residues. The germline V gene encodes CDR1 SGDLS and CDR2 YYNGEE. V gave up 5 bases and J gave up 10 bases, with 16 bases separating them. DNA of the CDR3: TGTGCCAGCAGTCCGGGACTGCAGGTAGAGCAGTTCTTC. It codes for CASSPGLQVEQFF.

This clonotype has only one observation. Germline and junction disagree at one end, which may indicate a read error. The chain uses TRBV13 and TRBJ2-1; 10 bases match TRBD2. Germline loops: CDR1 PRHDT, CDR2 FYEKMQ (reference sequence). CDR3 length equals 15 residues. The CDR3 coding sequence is TGTGCCAGCAGCTCCATCGGGACTAGCGCGAATGAGCAGCTCTTC. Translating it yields CASSSIGTSANEQLF.

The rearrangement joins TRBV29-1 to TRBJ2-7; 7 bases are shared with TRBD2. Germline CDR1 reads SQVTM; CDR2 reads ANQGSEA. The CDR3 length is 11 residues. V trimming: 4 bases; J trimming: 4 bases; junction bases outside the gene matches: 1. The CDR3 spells CSVGGGYEQYF. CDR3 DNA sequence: TGCAGCGTTGGGGGGGGTTACGAGCAGTACTTC.

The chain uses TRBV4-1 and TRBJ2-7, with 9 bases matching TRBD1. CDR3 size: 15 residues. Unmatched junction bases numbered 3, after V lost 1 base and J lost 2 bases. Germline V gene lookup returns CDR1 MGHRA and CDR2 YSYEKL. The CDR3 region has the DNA TGCGCCAGCAGCCAAGCCGGGACAGGGCCCTACGAGCAGTACTTC. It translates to CASSQAGTGPYEQYF.

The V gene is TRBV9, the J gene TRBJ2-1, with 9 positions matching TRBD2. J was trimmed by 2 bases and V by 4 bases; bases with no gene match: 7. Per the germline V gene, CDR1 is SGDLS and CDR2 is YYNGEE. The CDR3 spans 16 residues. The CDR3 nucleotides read TGTGCCAGCAGCATGGTCCGCGGGAGGGCCTACAATGAGCAGTTCTTC. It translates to CASSMVRGRAYNEQFF.

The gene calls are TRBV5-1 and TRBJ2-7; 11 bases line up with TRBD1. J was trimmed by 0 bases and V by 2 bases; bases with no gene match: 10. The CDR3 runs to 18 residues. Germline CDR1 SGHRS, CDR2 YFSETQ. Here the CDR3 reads CASSFPGTGGRSSYEQYF. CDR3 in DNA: TGCGCCAGCAGCTTTCCCGGGACAGGGGGTAGGAGCTCCTACGAGCAGTACTTC.

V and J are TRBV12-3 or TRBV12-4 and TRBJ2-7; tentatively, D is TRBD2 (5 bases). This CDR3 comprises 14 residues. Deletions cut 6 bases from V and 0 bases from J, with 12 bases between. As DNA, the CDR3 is TGTGCCAGCAGCCCCGGACTGCCCTCCTACGAGCAGTACTTC. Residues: CASSPGLPSYEQYF.

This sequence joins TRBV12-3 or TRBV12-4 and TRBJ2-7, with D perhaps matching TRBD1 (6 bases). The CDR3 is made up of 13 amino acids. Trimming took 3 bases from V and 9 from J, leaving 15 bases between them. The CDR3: CASSLNRVWGQYF. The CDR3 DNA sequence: TGTGCCAGCAGTTTGAACAGGGTTTGGGGGCAGTACTTC.

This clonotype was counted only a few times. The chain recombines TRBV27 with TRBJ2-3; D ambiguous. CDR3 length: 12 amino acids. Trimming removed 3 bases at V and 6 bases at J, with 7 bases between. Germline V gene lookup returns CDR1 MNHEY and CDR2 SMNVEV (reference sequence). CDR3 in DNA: TGTGCCAGCAGTTTTTTGAGGGATACGCAGTATTTT. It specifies CASSFLRDTQYF.

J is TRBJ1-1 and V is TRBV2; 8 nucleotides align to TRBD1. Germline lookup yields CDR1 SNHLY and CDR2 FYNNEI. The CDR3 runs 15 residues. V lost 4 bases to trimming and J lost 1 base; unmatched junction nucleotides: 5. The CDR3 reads CASSGAGGPNTEAFF. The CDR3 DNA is TGTGCCAGCAGTGGGGCAGGGGGCCCGAACACTGAAGCTTTCTTT.

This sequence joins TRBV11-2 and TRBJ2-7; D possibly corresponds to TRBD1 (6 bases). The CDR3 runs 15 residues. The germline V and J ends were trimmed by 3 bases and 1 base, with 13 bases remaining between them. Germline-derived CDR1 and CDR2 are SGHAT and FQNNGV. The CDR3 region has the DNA TGTGCCAGCAGCTTTGGGGGCTACGTATCCTACGAGCAGTACTTC. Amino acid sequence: CASSFGGYVSYEQYF.

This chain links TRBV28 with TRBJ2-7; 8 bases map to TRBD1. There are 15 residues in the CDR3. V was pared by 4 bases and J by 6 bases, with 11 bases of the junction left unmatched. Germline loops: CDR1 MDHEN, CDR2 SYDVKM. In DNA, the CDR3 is TGTGCCAGCAGTTCTCACCAGGGGGCCCCAGTCGAGCAGTACTTC. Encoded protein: CASSSHQGAPVEQYF.

The CDR3 is CATNGRTNYEQYF. Here the CDR3 DNA reads TGTGCCACCAACGGACGGACTAACTACGAGCAGTACTTC. The chain is built from TRBV7-2 and TRBJ2-7; D is perhaps TRBD2 (6 bases). The CDR3 loop spans 13 amino acids. The germline V and J ends were trimmed by 10 bases and 3 bases, with 16 bases remaining between them. Germline loops: CDR1 SGHTA, CDR2 FQGNSA.

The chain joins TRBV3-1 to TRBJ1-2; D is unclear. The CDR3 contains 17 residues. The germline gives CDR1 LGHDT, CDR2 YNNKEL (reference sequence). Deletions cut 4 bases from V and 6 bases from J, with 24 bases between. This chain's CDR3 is CASSPVGRALPGNGYTF. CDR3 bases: TGTGCCAGCAGCCCGGTGGGCCGGGCCCTTCCTGGCAATGGCTACACCTTC.

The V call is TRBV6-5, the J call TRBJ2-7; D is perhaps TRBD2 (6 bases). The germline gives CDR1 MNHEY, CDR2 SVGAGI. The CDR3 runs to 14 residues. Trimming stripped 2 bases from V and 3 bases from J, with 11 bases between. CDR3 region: CASSYAGGNYEQYF. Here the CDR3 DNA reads TGTGCCAGCAGTTACGCGGGCGGGAACTACGAGCAGTACTTC.

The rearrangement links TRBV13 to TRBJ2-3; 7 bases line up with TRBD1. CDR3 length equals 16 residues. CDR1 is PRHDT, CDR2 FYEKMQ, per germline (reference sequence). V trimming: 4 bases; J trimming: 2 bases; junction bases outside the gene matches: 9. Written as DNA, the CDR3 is TGTGCCAGCAGCTCATACACAGGGGCCCACACAGATACGCAGTATTTT. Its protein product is CASSSYTGAHTDTQYF.

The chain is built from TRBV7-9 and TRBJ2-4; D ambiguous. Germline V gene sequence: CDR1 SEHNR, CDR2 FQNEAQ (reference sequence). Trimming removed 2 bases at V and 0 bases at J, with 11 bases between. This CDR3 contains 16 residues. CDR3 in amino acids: CASSLSRSKAKNIQYF. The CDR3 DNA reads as TGTGCCAGCAGCTTAAGCCGGTCCAAAGCCAAAAACATTCAGTACTTC.

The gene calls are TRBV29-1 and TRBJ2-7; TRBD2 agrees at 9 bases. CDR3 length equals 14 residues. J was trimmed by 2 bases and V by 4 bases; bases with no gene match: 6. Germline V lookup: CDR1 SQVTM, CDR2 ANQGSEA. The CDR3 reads CSVVAGENAYEQYF. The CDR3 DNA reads TGCAGCGTTGTAGCGGGGGAAAACGCCTACGAGCAGTACTTC.

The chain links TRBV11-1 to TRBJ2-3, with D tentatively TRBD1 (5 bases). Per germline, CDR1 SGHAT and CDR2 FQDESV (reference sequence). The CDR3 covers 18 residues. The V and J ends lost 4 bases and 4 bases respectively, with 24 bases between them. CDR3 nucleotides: TGTGCCAGCAGCTCCACCCTTGGGGCGGAGCACCTCCCAGATACGCAGTATTTT. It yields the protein CASSSTLGAEHLPDTQYF.